This entry concerns a single T cell receptor beta chain. Enrolment of Seattle patients took place during active infection, and they were followed longitudinally. The data derive from a study of blood T cell repertoires in COVID-19. Overall study context: Acute and convalescent COVID-19 samples came from the United States, Italy and Spain. PBMCs, B-cell-depleted T cells, or T cells were the source of the cDNA or gDNA that made up the material.

Per the original data handling: The authors estimated nucleated cell counts from reference gene primer amplification. Only in-frame clones appear in the TCRdb table, and some are missing; sequencing was by immunoSEQ multiplex PCR. For V, J and clone size, that table is used; D and trimming come from the DNA. The sample lists about 150,000 clones, 83% occurring once. The CDR3 is 18 residues long. Looked up from germline, CDR1 is LGHNA and CDR2 is YNFKEQ. V lost 4 bases to trimming and J lost 4 bases, with 23 bases between them. The chain combines TRBV4-2 with TRBJ1-5; weak D call: TRBD1 (5 bases). This receptor was taken from a woman in her sixties with COVID-19, enrolled during active disease. Sequenced: peripheral blood. This CDR3 reads CASSRTGRRGGENQPQHF. The DNA for the CDR3 is TGTGCCAGCAGCCGCACCGGGAGGAGGGGCGGTGAAAATCAGCCCCAGCATTTT.